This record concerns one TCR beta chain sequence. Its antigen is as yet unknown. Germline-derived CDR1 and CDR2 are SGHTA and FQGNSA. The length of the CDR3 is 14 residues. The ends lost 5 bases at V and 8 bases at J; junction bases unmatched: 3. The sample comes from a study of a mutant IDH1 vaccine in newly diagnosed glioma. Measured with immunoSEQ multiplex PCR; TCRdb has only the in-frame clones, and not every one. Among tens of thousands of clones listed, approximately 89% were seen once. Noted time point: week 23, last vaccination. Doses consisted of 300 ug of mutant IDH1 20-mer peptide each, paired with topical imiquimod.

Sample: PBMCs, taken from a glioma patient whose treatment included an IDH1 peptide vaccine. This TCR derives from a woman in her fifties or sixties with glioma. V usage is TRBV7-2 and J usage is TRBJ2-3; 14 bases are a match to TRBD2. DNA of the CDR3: TGTGCCAGCAGCCCGGGACTAGCGGGAGCTACGCAGTATTTT. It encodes CASSPGLAGATQYF.